Listed below are T cell receptor beta chains from one sample, sequenced in a study of regulatory T cells in long-lasting Graves disease. MiXCR was run by TCRdb on the multiplex PCR reads, yielding one entry per CDR3 protein. The repertoire holds about 420,000 distinct CDR3 sequences, with about 25% as singletons. The sample in question was peripheral blood mononuclear cells (PBMCs), obtained when the disease was refractory, from a patient treated with antithyroid drugs. Source of these receptors: a female donor with Graves disease. Both conserved end residues are part of each CDR3. D genes are given only for firm matches. A clone size is listed for some rows: how often the clone was seen (once, few, many), or a class if it is expanded.

J gene,clone size,V gene,D gene,CDR3 protein,CDR3 DNA
TRBJ2-7,NA,TRBV7-2,TRBD1,CASSLASGTATYEQYF,TGTGCCAGCAGCTTAGCATCCGGGACAGCGACCTACGAGCAGTACTTC
TRBJ2-3,few,TRBV20-1,NA,CSANSGDTQYF,TGCAGTGCTAACTCGGGAGATACGCAGTATTTT
TRBJ1-1,many,TRBV7-3,NA,CASSLTGGDLNTEAFF,TGTGCCAGCAGCTTAACGGGTGGGGACTTGAACACTGAAGCTTTCTTT
TRBJ1-5,few,TRBV6-5,TRBD1,CASSYSRDRGQPQHF,TGTGCCAGCAGTTACTCTCGGGACAGGGGCCAGCCCCAGCATTTT
TRBJ2-5,many,TRBV11-2,NA,CASSQEASVKETQYF,TGTGCCAGCAGCCAAGAGGCGAGCGTCAAAGAGACCCAGTACTTC
TRBJ2-6,many,TRBV6-1,NA,CASSLTGSGANVLTF,TGTGCCAGCAGTCTAACAGGGTCTGGGGCCAACGTCCTGACTTTC
TRBJ1-6,few,TRBV15,NA,CATSRDADNSPLHF,TGTGCCACCAGCAGAGACGCCGATAATTCACCCCTCCACTTT
TRBJ1-6,NA,TRBV27,TRBD1,CANSPGQGASPLHF,TGTGCCAACAGTCCGGGACAGGGGGCTTCACCCCTCCACTTT
TRBJ2-2,many,TRBV2,NA,CASRQENTGELFF,TGTGCCAGTAGACAGGAGAACACCGGGGAGCTGTTTTTT
TRBJ1-1,NA,TRBV30,NA,CAWTPADLGAFF,TGTGCCTGGACCCCCGCGGACTTGGGTGCTTTCTTT
TRBJ1-6,NA,TRBV19,NA,CASSIRGNSPLHF,TGTGCCAGTAGTATTAGGGGTAATTCACCCCTCCACTTT
TRBJ1-3,NA,TRBV6-5,NA,CASSYGVDTIYF,TGTGCCAGCAGTTACGGTGTGGACACCATATATTTT
TRBJ2-7,NA,TRBV30,NA,CAWSRRRSSYEQYF,TGTGCCTGGAGTCGGCGAAGGAGCTCCTACGAGCAGTACTTC
TRBJ2-7,NA,TRBV6-5,TRBD1,CASSYSSQGAYEQYF,TGTGCCAGCAGTTACTCGAGCCAGGGGGCCTACGAGCAGTACTTC
TRBJ2-2,NA,TRBV4-2,NA,CASSQDHGELFF,TGTGCCAGCAGCCAAGATCACGGGGAGCTGTTTTTT
TRBJ2-1,NA,TRBV20-1,NA,CSAIRATNYNEQFF,TGCAGTGCTATTCGAGCAACGAACTACAATGAGCAGTTCTTC
TRBJ2-7,few,TRBV3-1,NA,CASSQGLRLYEQYF,TGTGCCAGCAGCCAGGGTTTAAGGCTCTACGAGCAGTACTTC
TRBJ2-1,few,TRBV5-1,TRBD2,CASSFSGRTCNEQFF,TGCGCCAGCAGTTTTAGCGGGAGAACCTGCAATGAGCAGTTCTTC
TRBJ1-2,NA,TRBV4-3,NA,CASSQGPGDGYGYTF,TGCGCCAGCAGCCAAGGCCCAGGGGACGGGTATGGCTACACCTTC
TRBJ2-5,NA,TRBV7-2,NA,CASSQGMGGWETQYF,TGTGCCAGCAGCCAGGGGATGGGGGGCTGGGAGACCCAGTACTTC
TRBJ1-2,NA,TRBV6-1,NA,CASSPATGLGYGYTF,TGTGCCAGCAGCCCGGCCACAGGGTTGGGCTATGGCTACACCTTC
TRBJ2-5,many,TRBV7-2,NA,CASSLGQGTETQYF,TGTGCCAGCAGCCTGGGTCAAGGGACGGAGACCCAGTACTTC
TRBJ1-1,many,TRBV7-2,NA,CASSDDKDTPRGNTEAFF,TGTGCCAGCAGCGACGACAAGGACACGCCACGGGGGAACACTGAAGCTTTCTTT
TRBJ2-2,NA,TRBV4-1,NA,CASFEGVGTGELFF,TGCGCCAGCTTTGAAGGGGTCGGCACCGGGGAGCTGTTTTTT
TRBJ2-7,few,TRBV6-2/TRBV6-3,TRBD2,CASSYSSGRGEQYF,TGTGCCAGCAGTTACTCGAGCGGGAGGGGCGAGCAGTACTTC
TRBJ2-5,few,TRBV6-1,NA,CASSKDYLETQYF,TGTGCCAGCAGTAAGGACTACCTGGAGACCCAGTACTTC
TRBJ2-2,NA,TRBV6-9,NA,CAGSYTGANTGELFF,TGTGCCGGCAGTTACACAGGTGCGAACACCGGGGAGCTGTTTTTT
TRBJ2-1,NA,TRBV12-3/TRBV12-4,NA,CASSLGASGYNEQFF,TGTGCCAGCAGTTTGGGGGCTAGCGGATACAATGAGCAGTTCTTC
TRBJ1-5,NA,TRBV10-3,NA,CAISENSNQPQHF,TGTGCCATCAGTGAGAACAGCAATCAGCCCCAGCATTTT
TRBJ2-7,NA,TRBV20-1,TRBD2,CSAKGLAGGPTSYEQYF,TGCAGTGCAAAGGGACTAGCGGGAGGGCCGACCTCCTACGAGCAGTACTTC
TRBJ1-1,many,TRBV6-2/TRBV6-3,TRBD1,CASSYRDRETEAFF,TGTGCCAGCAGTTACCGGGACAGGGAGACTGAAGCTTTCTTT
TRBJ1-2,few,TRBV6-1,NA,CASSVSQGSYGYTF,TGTGCCAGCAGTGTCTCCCAGGGGAGCTATGGCTACACCTTC
TRBJ1-2,many,TRBV11-1,NA,CASSLAENLLKDGYTF,TGTGCCAGCAGCCTAGCGGAGAATCTCTTGAAAGATGGCTACACCTTC
TRBJ1-2,NA,TRBV5-1,TRBD1,CASSQEPGQSYGYTF,TGCGCCAGCAGCCAGGAACCGGGACAGTCATATGGCTACACCTTC
TRBJ2-4,many,TRBV2,NA,CASSERGGKNIQYF,TGTGCCAGCAGTGAAAGGGGAGGCAAAAACATTCAGTACTTC
TRBJ1-5,many,TRBV28,NA,CASMGSGNQPQHF,TGTGCCAGCATGGGCAGCGGTAATCAGCCCCAGCATTTT
TRBJ1-2,many,TRBV2,NA,CASKPEGGYGYTF,TGTGCCAGCAAACCCGAGGGAGGCTATGGCTACACCTTC
TRBJ1-1,NA,TRBV5-1,NA,CASSLQTGSTEAFF,TGCGCCAGCAGCTTGCAGACAGGATCAACTGAAGCTTTCTTT
TRBJ2-4,few,TRBV6-1,TRBD1,CASSPRGRARNIQYF,TGTGCCAGCAGCCCCAGGGGGAGAGCCAGAAACATTCAGTACTTC
TRBJ1-5,few,TRBV7-9,NA,CASSLNDQPQHF,TGTGCCAGCAGCTTAAATGATCAGCCCCAGCATTTT
TRBJ2-6,NA,TRBV6-1,NA,CASSQASSGANVLTF,TGTGCCAGCAGCCAGGCCAGCTCTGGGGCCAACGTCCTGACTTTC
TRBJ1-1,few,TRBV20-1,TRBD1,CSACPGGNTEAFF,TGCAGTGCTTGTCCAGGGGGGAACACTGAAGCTTTCTTT
TRBJ2-5,few,TRBV9,TRBD2,CASSEGLAGVGETQYF,TGTGCCAGCAGCGAGGGACTAGCGGGAGTTGGTGAGACCCAGTACTTC
TRBJ1-1,NA,TRBV4-1,TRBD1,CASSYEAQGRGLWIEAFF,TGCGCCAGCAGTTACGAAGCACAGGGGCGCGGGCTTTGGATTGAAGCTTTCTTT
TRBJ1-2,NA,TRBV7-8,TRBD1,CASSLWLRTGGSNYGYTF,TGTGCCAGCAGCTTATGGCTAAGGACAGGGGGATCCAACTATGGCTACACCTTC
TRBJ2-6,few,TRBV5-6,NA,CASSYGRGANVLTF,TGTGCCAGCAGCTACGGCCGTGGGGCCAACGTCCTGACTTTC
TRBJ2-1,NA,TRBV28,TRBD2,CASRGLAGGLGEQFF,TGTGCCAGCAGGGGACTAGCGGGAGGGCTGGGTGAGCAGTTCTTC
TRBJ1-2,many,TRBV12-3/TRBV12-4,TRBD1,CASSPDRSYGYTF,TGTGCCAGCAGTCCGGACAGGAGCTATGGCTACACCTTC
TRBJ2-7,few,TRBV5-1,TRBD2,CASSVPSGTYEQYF,TGCGCCAGCAGCGTTCCTAGCGGGACCTACGAGCAGTACTTC
TRBJ2-5,few,TRBV11-3,NA,CASSKGETQYF,TGTGCCAGCAGCAAGGGGGAGACCCAGTACTTC
TRBJ2-7,few,TRBV6-9,NA,CASSSLPGLWRRYEQYF,TGTGCCAGCAGTTCGCTACCGGGGTTGTGGCGGCGCTACGAGCAGTACTTC
TRBJ2-4,many,TRBV28,TRBD2,CASSFIIAGVKNIQYF,TGTGCCAGCAGCTTCATTATAGCGGGAGTCAAAAACATTCAGTACTTC
TRBJ1-1,few,TRBV27,NA,CASSFTRQMNTEAFF,TGTGCCAGCAGTTTTACCAGGCAGATGAACACTGAAGCTTTCTTT
TRBJ1-1,few,TRBV4-2,NA,CASSQDLGEAEAFF,TGTGCCAGCAGCCAAGATCTTGGGGAGGCTGAAGCTTTCTTT
TRBJ2-2,few,TRBV30,NA,CAWSFGPTGELFF,TGTGCCTGGAGTTTTGGGCCAACCGGGGAGCTGTTTTTT
TRBJ2-5,few,TRBV19,TRBD2,CASSIPSGVKETQYF,TGTGCCAGTAGTATACCTAGCGGGGTGAAAGAGACCCAGTACTTC
TRBJ2-3,NA,TRBV20-1,NA,CSAYEYSGSTDTQYF,TGCAGTGCTTATGAATATAGCGGCAGCACAGATACGCAGTATTTT
TRBJ2-7,many,TRBV7-2,NA,CASSLEEGEQYF,TGTGCCAGCAGTCTAGAGGAGGGCGAGCAGTACTTC
TRBJ2-5,many,TRBV18,NA,CASSPREETQYF,TGTGCCAGCAGTCCAAGGGAAGAGACCCAGTACTTC